This TCR beta chain was identified during a study of OX40 agonist ivuxolimab in advanced cancers. As for the study in general: Ivuxolimab, an antibody acting as an agonist of OX40 (CD134), was used to treat patients.

Produced via immunoSEQ multiplex PCR; TCRdb's table is partial and in-frame only. The profile shows 90,000 to 100,000 clones, roughly 87% of them singletons. Trimming took off 0 bases at V and 6 bases at J, with 13 bases between the two ends. Germline V gene lookup returns CDR1 SGHNT and CDR2 YYREEE (reference sequence). The CDR3 has 14 amino acids. Any history of autoimmune disease or systemic immunosuppression disqualified patients. This clonotype was sampled from an adult with an advanced solid tumor such as melanoma, head and neck, liver or kidney cancer. The chain recombines TRBV5-4 with TRBJ2-7; D is perhaps TRBD2 (6 bases). Material: CD4+ or CD8+ T cells sorted from blood, obtained in a trial of the OX40 agonist ivuxolimab. The CDR3 loop is CASSLVRESSEQYF. In DNA form, the CDR3 reads TGTGCCAGCAGCTTGGTACGGGAGTCTAGCGAGCAGTACTTC.